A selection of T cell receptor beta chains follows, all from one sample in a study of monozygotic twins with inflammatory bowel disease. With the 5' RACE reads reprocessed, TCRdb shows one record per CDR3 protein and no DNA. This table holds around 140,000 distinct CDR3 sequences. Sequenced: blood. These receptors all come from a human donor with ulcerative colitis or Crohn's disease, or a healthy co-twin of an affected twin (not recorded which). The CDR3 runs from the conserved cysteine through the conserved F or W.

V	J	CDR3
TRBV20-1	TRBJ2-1	CSARGTHNEQFF
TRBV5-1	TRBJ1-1	CASSFDTGSTEAFF
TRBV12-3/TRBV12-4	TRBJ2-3	CASSLKGFITDTQYF
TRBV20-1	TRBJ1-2	CSASRGHVNRGYTF
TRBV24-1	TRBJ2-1	CATSDSGSLLYNEQFF
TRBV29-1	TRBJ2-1	CSATPSRDEQFF
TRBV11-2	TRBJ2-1	CASGGGLYNEQFF
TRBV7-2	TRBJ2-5	CASSLERGQETQYF
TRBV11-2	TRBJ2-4	CASSPRGLAGHKNIQYF
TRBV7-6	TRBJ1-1	CASSLGTDTEAFF
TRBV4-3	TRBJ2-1	CASSQTRNYNEQFF
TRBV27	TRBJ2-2	CASSLTGGRTGELFF
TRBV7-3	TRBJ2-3	CASSLTGTSGSDTQYF
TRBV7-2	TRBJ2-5	CASSPGQTQETQYF
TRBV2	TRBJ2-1	CASSRRTSGGPYNEQFF
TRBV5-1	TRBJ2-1	CASNIGNEQFF
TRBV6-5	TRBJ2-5	CASSYWTGGRETQYF
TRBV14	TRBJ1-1	CASSQASTGGEGAFF
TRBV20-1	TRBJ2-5	CSARAGGGSSQETQYF
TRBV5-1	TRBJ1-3	CASSSGLVSSGNTIYF
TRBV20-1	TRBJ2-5	CSALDRGGRETQYF
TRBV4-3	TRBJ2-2	CASSQEASWYTGELFF
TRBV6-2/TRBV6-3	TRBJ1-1	CASSSGVVTEAFF
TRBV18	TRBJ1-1	CASSEQGAGANTEAFF